This TCR beta chain was identified in a study of T cells after yellow fever vaccination (dated by TCRdb to between 2018 and 2021). Regarding the research as a whole: Staining for CD3, CD45RA, CCR7 and CD95 was used to sort memory subsets (EM, EMRA, CM and Tscm) on a BD FACS Aria III. Two healthy male donors, one aged 18 to 30 and one aged 30 to 40 years, made up the cohort. The SMART-Seq v4 Ultra Low Input RNA kit was used to prepare libraries from fractions with low cell numbers. Blood samples were taken at several timepoints before and after primary and secondary immunization, and bulk PBMC replicates and cell subsets were isolated. Bulk TCR alpha and beta repertoires were sequenced longitudinally to track T-cell clones before and after primary and booster YFV17D yellow fever vaccination. Memory subsets were sorted on days 0, 15 and 45 and at 18 months after primary vaccination, and on days 0, 15 and 45 after the 30-year booster.

Interpreted using the paper, the treatment or condition label stands for: live attenuated yellow fever vaccine strain. A standard Ficoll-Paque protocol was used to isolate PBMCs from peripheral blood. The RNeasy Micro Kit was used to extract RNA from sorted memory subsets. This clonotype turned up a few times. No qualities accompany the bases; no much larger clone lies one base away. TCR cDNA was synthesized by 5'RACE template switching, through which a universal primer site and unique molecular identifiers were introduced. Priming for cDNA synthesis came from both the TCR alpha and TCR beta constant segments. Library amplification used two PCR steps, and the second PCR step added sample barcodes and sequencing adapters. Sequencing of the libraries was done on either Illumina HiSeq 2500 (2x100 bp) or NovaSeq (2x150 bp). The original pipeline was this. Demultiplexing of reads and collapsing into UMI consensus sequences were performed with MIGEC, and V(D)J alignment was carried out with MiXCR. Vaccine-responding clonotypes were defined with edgeR using replicate PBMC samples, requiring FDR below 0.01 and a log2 fold change above 5 up to day 15. Each bulk clonotype was labeled CD4 or CD8 based on which sequenced repertoire, CD4 or CD8, contained the clonotype at higher abundance. To estimate how each clone was distributed across memory phenotypes, clonotype frequencies in memory subsets were weighted by the numbers of FACS-sorted cells. In-frame beta chains were kept once TCRdb had trimmed the public reads at Q25 with fastp and called clones with MiXCR. Under each unique CDR3 protein, matching rows form one entry showing the most common genes and DNA. V and J calls and clone size were set by TCRdb, not the authors. This sample is represented by 25,000 to 35,000 distinct CDR3 sequences; 5.5% to 8% of them were singletons. 20% to 25% of the sample is in the top ten clones.

General findings and caveats noted by the study authors: A small fraction of clonotypes showed up in both the CD4 and CD8 compartments, probably as a result of convergent recombination. In the sorted memory subsets on day 0, nearly all of the vaccine-responding clonotypes fell below detection. After the booster, most clones that had expanded after primary vaccination were detected again (roughly 96% of CD4 and around nine tenths of CD8), suggesting broad maintenance of memory. The study included only a couple of donors, which limits how far the findings can be generalized. Computational filtering was required because FACS-sorted repertoires could contain abundant contaminating clonotypes from the bulk population. Compared with the primary T-cell response, the secondary T-cell response was faster but weaker, reaching its peak on day 5 rather than on day 15.

This TCR came from a man under 40 who received the YFV17D yellow fever vaccine. The sample was PBMCs, either bulk or a sorted T-cell subset (CD4+, CD8+, memory, or dextramer-sorted; not recorded which), taken on the day of the yellow fever booster vaccination.

The CDR3 region has the sequence CASSPSGGSLNEQFF. Here is the DNA: TGCGCCAGCAGCCCTTCTGGCGGGAGCCTTAATGAGCAGTTCTTC. The chain couples TRBV5-1 to TRBJ2-1, and TRBD2 aligns with 7 junction nucleotides. According to the germline V gene, CDR1 reads SGHRS and CDR2 reads YFSETQ. At the junction V is shortened by 4 bases and J by 7 bases; bases outside the gene matches: 11. From the cysteine up to the phenylalanine, the CDR3 has a length of 15 residues. CDR3 DNA is the only sequence kept; it has 45 bases, read in frame from the first base.